Listed here are 25 T cell receptor beta chains from one sample, sequenced in a study of blood T cell repertoires in COVID-19. Libraries were prepared by immunoSEQ multiplex PCR; TCRdb keeps only in-frame clonotypes and omits some of them. The sample holds almost 200,000 clones, more than 80% seen once. Specimen: PBMCs or T cells enriched from blood (not recorded which). The receptors originated from a woman aged 18-29 years who had recovered from COVID-19.

This sequence joins TRBV28 and TRBJ1-1, with D possibly being TRBD1 (6 bases). Germline V gene sequence: CDR1 MDHEN, CDR2 SYDVKM. V was clipped by 10 bases and J by 1 base, with 13 bases between them. CDR3 length equals 13 residues. CDR3 sequence (DNA): TGTGCCACCGTCACAGGGCAGAACACTGAAGCTTTCTTT. This sequence encodes CATVTGQNTEAFF.

V gene TRBV13 combines with J gene TRBJ2-5; possibly TRBD1 for D (5 bases). Germline V gene sequence: CDR1 PRHDT, CDR2 FYEKMQ (reference sequence). With 5 bases removed from V and 3 bases from J, the gap between germline ends came to 16 bases. The CDR3 runs to 15 residues. DNA for the CDR3: TGTGCCAGCAGCGGACCTCCCAGGGATGAAGAGACCCAGTACTTC. Its protein product is CASSGPPRDEETQYF.

The chain combines TRBV27 with TRBJ2-1; TRBD1 matches at 12 bases. Germline CDR1 reads MNHEY; CDR2 reads SMNVEV (reference sequence). This CDR3 contains 16 residues. V shed 10 bases and J 6 bases; nucleotides not matched to a gene: 13. The CDR3 sequence: CAKTPGTGGAGNEQFF. CDR3 nucleotides: TGTGCCAAAACTCCCGGGACAGGGGGCGCCGGCAATGAGCAGTTCTTC.

The chain uses TRBV7-9 and TRBJ1-2; TRBD1 is a possible D gene (5 bases). The CDR3 is 12 residues long. CDR1 is SEHNR, CDR2 FQNEAQ, per germline (reference sequence). The ends were cut back, 5 bases at V and 10 bases at J, with 14 bases in the middle. CDR3 amino acids: CASSLDTRPYTF. In DNA, the CDR3 is TGTGCCAGCAGCCTGGACACCCGTCCCTACACCTTC.

The V and J genes are TRBV5-5 and TRBJ2-7; TRBD1 matches 8 bases. The CDR3 totals 15 residues. V trimming: 0 bases; J trimming: 2 bases; junction bases outside the gene matches: 4. Germline V gene sequence: CDR1 SGHKS, CDR2 YYEKEE (reference sequence). The CDR3 sequence is CASSLAQGAPYEQYF. The CDR3 DNA is TGTGCCAGCAGCTTGGCGCAGGGGGCCCCCTACGAGCAGTACTTC.

The gene calls are TRBV28 and TRBJ1-5; D is unresolved. V was trimmed by 4 bases and J by 5 bases, leaving 15 bases between them. The CDR3 runs 15 residues. The germline CDR1 and CDR2 sequences are MDHEN and SYDVKM. CDR3 sequence (DNA): TGTGCCAGCAGTTACTCGACCGGGAGGGATCAGCCCCAGCATTTT. Translating gives CASSYSTGRDQPQHF.

This clone appeared once. This chain joins TRBV5-4 and TRBJ1-6; no clear D. Germline V gene lookup returns CDR1 SGHNT and CDR2 YYREEE (reference sequence). The V and J ends lost 0 bases and 7 bases respectively, with 11 bases between them. The CDR3 covers 15 residues. CDR3 nucleotides: TGTGCCAGCAGCTTGGTGCCGGGGAGGAATTCACCCCTCCACTTT. It is translated as CASSLVPGRNSPLHF.

V usage is TRBV30 and J usage is TRBJ1-2, with D possibly TRBD1 on 5 matching bases. The CDR3 totals 12 residues. The V gene's germline CDR1 is GTSNPN and CDR2 SVGIG (reference sequence). Trimming took 5 bases from V and 7 from J, leaving 14 bases between them. The CDR3 bases are TGTGCCTGGGGGGACTCCCGGGCTGGCTACACCTTC. Translated, it gives CAWGDSRAGYTF.

J is TRBJ2-2 and V is TRBV3-1 (or the pseudogene TRBV3-2); TRBD2 aligns across 8 bases. CDR3 length: 18 residues. Per germline, CDR1 LGHDT and CDR2 YNNKEL (reference sequence). V trimming: 1 base; J trimming: 0 bases; junction bases outside the gene matches: 7. The chain's CDR3 is CASSQVHSGGANTGELFF. CDR3 in DNA: TGTGCCAGCAGCCAAGTTCATTCCGGGGGGGCGAACACCGGGGAGCTGTTTTTT.

On this clone: Other DNA sequences in the same sample also yield this CDR3. The J gene is TRBJ2-7, the V gene TRBV7-8; unclear D gene. The CDR3 has 13 amino acids. V was cut by 5 bases and J by 3 bases, with 11 bases left in between. Per the germline V gene, CDR1 is SGHVS and CDR2 is FQNEAQ. Written as DNA, the CDR3 is TGTGCCAGCAGCCCCGGGTTACTCTACGAGCAGTACTTC. It yields the protein CASSPGLLYEQYF.

The rearrangement joins TRBV6-5 to TRBJ1-1; TRBD1 might be the D (6 bases). Trimming stripped 8 bases from V and 4 bases from J, with 17 bases between. Germline V gives CDR1 MNHEY, CDR2 SVGAGI. The CDR3 covers 14 residues. The CDR3 sequence: CASGSSRGSTEAFF. For the CDR3, the DNA is TGTGCCAGCGGATCTTCTAGGGGGTCCACTGAAGCTTTCTTT.

The chain uses TRBV18 and TRBJ1-6, with no clear D. Between the trimmed V and J ends, which lost 2 bases and 7 bases, there was a span of 12 bases. The CDR3 has 15 amino acids. Looked up from germline, CDR1 is KGHSH and CDR2 is LQKENI. CDR3: CASSPFREKNSPLHF. The DNA for the CDR3 is TGTGCCAGCTCACCATTCCGTGAGAAGAATTCACCCCTCCACTTT.

The sample holds one count of this clone. The chain employs TRBV9 and TRBJ2-3; possible D gene TRBD2, 6 bases. V dropped 0 bases and J dropped 0 bases, with 8 bases sitting between them. The germline V gene encodes CDR1 SGDLS and CDR2 YYNGEE. The CDR3 consists of 15 residues. The CDR3: CASSVGLDSTDTQYF. The CDR3 nucleotides read TGTGCCAGCAGCGTAGGACTAGACAGCACAGATACGCAGTATTTT.

The genes are TRBV5-5 and TRBJ1-1; a weak D match, TRBD1 (6 bases). V was trimmed by 1 base and J by 10 bases, leaving 17 bases between them. CDR1 SGHKS and CDR2 YYEKEE come from the germline V gene (reference sequence). CDR3 length: 14 amino acids. CDR3 residues: CASSLRKDSLGAFF. The CDR3 DNA sequence: TGTGCCAGCAGCTTGCGAAAGGACAGCTTAGGAGCTTTCTTT.

CDR3 sequence: CASSQETGGPNEQFF. The CDR3 DNA reads as TGCGCCAGCAGCCAAGAAACTGGTGGGCCCAATGAGCAGTTCTTC. The chain carries TRBV4-1 and TRBJ2-1; D remains ambiguous. Trimming left V 0 bases short and J 6 bases short, with 12 bases between. Germline values: CDR1 MGHRA, CDR2 YSYEKL. The CDR3 totals 15 residues.

The chain combines TRBV9 with TRBJ2-3, with TRBD2 matching 8 bases. With V trimmed by 4 bases and J by 5 bases, 9 bases remained unmatched. Germline V lookup: CDR1 SGDLS, CDR2 YYNGEE. The CDR3 is 15 amino acids. The DNA of the CDR3 is TGTGCCAGCAGCCAAGGGGTAGCGGGGAAAGATACGCAGTATTTT. It yields the protein CASSQGVAGKDTQYF.

The chain employs TRBV10-2 and TRBJ1-5, with 9 bases aligning to TRBD1. Germline trimming cut 4 bases from V and 3 bases from J; bases unmatched to any gene: 1. Germline V gene data show CDR1 as WSHSY and CDR2 as SAAADI. The CDR3 loop spans 14 amino acids. CDR3 residues: CASSGDRDNQPQHF. The CDR3 DNA reads as TGCGCCAGCAGTGGGGACAGGGACAATCAGCCCCAGCATTTT.

This clone was observed a single time. The chain combines TRBV7-9 with TRBJ1-5; D remains ambiguous. The CDR3 runs to 15 residues. V was pared by 5 bases and J by 4 bases, with 15 bases between. Germline V CDR1 and CDR2: SEHNR, FQNEAQ (reference sequence). This CDR3 is CASSLTGALNQPQHF. The CDR3 DNA is TGTGCCAGCAGCCTCACGGGTGCCTTAAATCAGCCCCAGCATTTT.

The CDR3 DNA is TGTGCCAGCAGGAACCACATCTCAACTAATGAAAAACTGTTTTTT. This gives the protein CASRNHISTNEKLFF. V is TRBV28 and J is TRBJ1-4; D gene ambiguous. The CDR3 length is 15 residues. Germline V gene sequence: CDR1 MDHEN, CDR2 SYDVKM. Between the trimmed V and J ends, which lost 6 bases and 0 bases, there was a span of 11 bases.

J is TRBJ1-1 and V is TRBV4-1, with D tentatively TRBD1 (5 bases). Germline V gene lookup returns CDR1 MGHRA and CDR2 YSYEKL. V dropped 0 bases and J dropped 12 bases, with 14 bases sitting between them. The CDR3 runs 13 residues. The CDR3 region is CASSQDPGLGSFF. For the CDR3, the DNA is TGCGCCAGCAGCCAAGATCCGGGACTGGGTTCTTTCTTT.

The chain carries TRBV28 and TRBJ1-2; 10 bases are shared with TRBD1. Germline V gene data show CDR1 as MDHEN and CDR2 as SYDVKM. V trimming: 6 bases; J trimming: 6 bases; junction bases outside the gene matches: 1. This CDR3 has 12 amino acids. The CDR3 protein is CASRTGGDGYTF. Written as DNA, the CDR3 is TGTGCCAGCAGGACAGGGGGCGATGGCTACACCTTC.

V is TRBV7-9 and J is TRBJ1-6; no reliable D call. The CDR3 loop spans 13 amino acids. Trimming removed 3 bases from V and 4 bases from J, with 4 bases in between. Germline-derived CDR1 and CDR2 are SEHNR and FQNEAQ (reference sequence). The CDR3 DNA reads TGTGCCAGCAGCTTCCTGTATAATTCACCCCTCCACTTT. This encodes CASSFLYNSPLHF.

The chain links TRBV3-1 (or the pseudogene TRBV3-2) to TRBJ1-1; 7 nucleotides align to TRBD1. Germline CDR1 LGHDT, CDR2 YNNKEL (reference sequence). After removal of 4 bases from V and 8 bases from J, the junction contained 10 bases not matched to a gene. The CDR3 is 14 residues long. The CDR3 reads CASSPRQGLREAFF. The CDR3 region has the DNA TGTGCCAGCAGCCCCAGACAGGGCCTGAGAGAAGCTTTCTTT.

Of note for this clone: The identical CDR3 is also encoded by other nucleotide sequences in the sample. The rearrangement uses TRBV6-5 and TRBJ1-1, with D perhaps TRBD1 (5 bases). Trimming cost V 6 bases and J 4 bases, with 12 bases left between them. The CDR3 is made up of 13 amino acids. Germline V gives CDR1 MNHEY, CDR2 SVGAGI. CDR3 DNA: TGTGCCAGCAGAAGGGGTTTAGGCACTGAAGCTTTCTTT. It translates to CASRRGLGTEAFF.

This chain joins TRBV18 and TRBJ1-1; 10 bases are a match to TRBD1. Germline lookup yields CDR1 KGHSH and CDR2 LQKENI. Trimming at V came to 6 bases and at J to 6 bases, leaving 13 bases not matched to a gene. CDR3 length equals 16 residues. CDR3 nucleotides: TGTGCCAGCTCCCGACAGGGGGCTTCCACGGGAGCTGAAGCTTTCTTT. This translates into CASSRQGASTGAEAFF.